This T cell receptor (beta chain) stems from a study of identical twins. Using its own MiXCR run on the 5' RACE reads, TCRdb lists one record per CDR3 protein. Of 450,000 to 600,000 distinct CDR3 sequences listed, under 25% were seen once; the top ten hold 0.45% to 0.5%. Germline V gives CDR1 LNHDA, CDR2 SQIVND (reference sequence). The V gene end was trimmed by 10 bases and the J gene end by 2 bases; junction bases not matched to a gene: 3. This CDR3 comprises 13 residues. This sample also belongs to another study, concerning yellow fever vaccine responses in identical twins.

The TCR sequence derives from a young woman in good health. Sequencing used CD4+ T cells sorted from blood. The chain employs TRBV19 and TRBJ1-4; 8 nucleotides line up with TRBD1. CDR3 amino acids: CATHRGTNEKLFF. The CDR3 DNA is TGTGCCACACACAGGGGGACTAATGAAAAACTGTTTTTT.